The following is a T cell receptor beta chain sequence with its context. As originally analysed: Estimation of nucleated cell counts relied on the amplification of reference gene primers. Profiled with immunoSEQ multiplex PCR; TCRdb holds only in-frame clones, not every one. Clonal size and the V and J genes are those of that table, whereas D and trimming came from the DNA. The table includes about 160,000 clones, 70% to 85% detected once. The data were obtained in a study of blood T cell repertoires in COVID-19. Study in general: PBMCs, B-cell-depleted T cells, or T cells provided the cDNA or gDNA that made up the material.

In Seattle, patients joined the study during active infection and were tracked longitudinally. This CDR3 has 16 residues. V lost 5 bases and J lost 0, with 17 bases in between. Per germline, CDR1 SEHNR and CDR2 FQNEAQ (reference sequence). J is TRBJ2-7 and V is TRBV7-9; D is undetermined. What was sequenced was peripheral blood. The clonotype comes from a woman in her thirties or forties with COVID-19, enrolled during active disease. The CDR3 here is CASSPRVATSSYEQYF. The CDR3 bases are TGTGCCAGCAGCCCCCGGGTAGCTACGAGCTCCTACGAGCAGTACTTC.